This T cell receptor beta chain was sequenced in a study of blood T cell repertoires in COVID-19. V shed 2 bases and J 5 bases; nucleotides not matched to a gene: 7. CDR1 is SGHRS, CDR2 YFSETQ, per germline. The CDR3 runs 16 residues. This table comes from immunoSEQ multiplex PCR, and its TCRdb copy is limited to in-frame clones, with some not included. The sample lists 250,000 to 350,000 clones; 80% to 90% were seen once. Recovered Cohort 3 donors showed two negative PCRs, clearance, or symptom resolution. This chain connects TRBV5-1 to TRBJ1-6; 7 nucleotides align to TRBD1. What was sequenced was PBMCs or T cells enriched from blood (not recorded which). The TCR was taken from a woman under 30 who had recovered from COVID-19. The CDR3 spells CASSLRQGRNNSPLHF. The CDR3 nucleotides read TGCGCCAGCAGCTTACGACAGGGAAGAAATAATTCACCCCTCCACTTT.